Listed here is a single T cell receptor beta chain. What it binds is unknown. These data belong to a study of cytomegalovirus exposure and HLA in healthy donors. Primers for the PCR totalled 60 Vbeta and 13 Jbeta. Clones were sequenced by immunoSEQ multiplex PCR, and TCRdb holds only the in-frame ones, with some missing. This table has around 130,000 clones, around 85% appearing once. Germline V CDR1 and CDR2: LNHNV, YYDKDF (reference sequence). The CDR3 extends over 14 amino acids. Trimming removed 1 base from V and 6 bases from J, with 9 bases in between. Study results and caveats: In an earlier analysis, in roughly 600 donors, most V segments appeared productive either ~87% or ~30% of the time. Later analysis showed most CMV-associated TCR beta chains appearing HLA-restricted. The HLA-A and HLA-B alleles of most subjects were reportedly predicted accurately from TCR beta sequences.

The specimen sequenced was PBMCs. The V and J genes are TRBV15 and TRBJ1-4, with D unclear. This receptor was identified in a boy under 18 in good health and CMV-seronegative. This chain's CDR3 is CATSRGGADEKLFF. CDR3 nucleotide sequence: TGTGCCACCAGCAGAGGCGGAGCGGATGAAAAACTGTTTTTT.